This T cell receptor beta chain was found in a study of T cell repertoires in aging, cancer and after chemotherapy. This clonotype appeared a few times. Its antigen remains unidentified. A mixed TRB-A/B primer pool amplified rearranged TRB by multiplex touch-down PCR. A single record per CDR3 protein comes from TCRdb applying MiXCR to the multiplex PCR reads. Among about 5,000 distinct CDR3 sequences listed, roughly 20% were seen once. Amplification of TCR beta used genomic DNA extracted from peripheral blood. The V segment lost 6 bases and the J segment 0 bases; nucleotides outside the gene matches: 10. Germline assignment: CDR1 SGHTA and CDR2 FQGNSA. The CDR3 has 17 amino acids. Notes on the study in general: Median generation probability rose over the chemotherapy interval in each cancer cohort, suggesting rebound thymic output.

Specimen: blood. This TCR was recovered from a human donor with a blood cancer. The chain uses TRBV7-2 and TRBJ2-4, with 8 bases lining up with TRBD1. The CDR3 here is CASSSSGGTVAKNIQYF. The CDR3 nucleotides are TGTGCCAGCAGTTCGTCAGGGGGCACTGTAGCCAAAAACATTCAGTACTTC.